Listed below are T cell receptor beta chains from one sample, sequenced in a study of T cell changes during pregnancy in multiple sclerosis. Assay used: immunoSEQ multiplex PCR; TCRdb lists only in-frame clones, some missing. The table includes fewer than 85,000 clones, approximately 93% detected once. The source was peripheral blood, collected in the second trimester of pregnancy. These receptors were taken from a female donor with multiple sclerosis, enrolled in a pregnancy study. Both conserved end residues are part of each CDR3. The order of the fields is V gene, J gene, CDR3 protein.

v_call: TRBV5-6
j_call: TRBJ2-1
cdr3_aa: CASSWGTGYNEQFF

v_call: TRBV7-6
j_call: TRBJ2-5
cdr3_aa: CASSFLAGDQETQYF

v_call: TRBV4-1
j_call: TRBJ1-2
cdr3_aa: CASSQAAGPFNYGYTF

v_call: TRBV15
j_call: TRBJ2-5
cdr3_aa: CATSSRLGLGQETQYF

v_call: TRBV4-1
j_call: TRBJ2-7
cdr3_aa: CASSQDTGFSYEQYF

v_call: TRBV5-5
j_call: TRBJ2-5
cdr3_aa: CASWKREGQETQYF

v_call: TRBV7-7
j_call: TRBJ1-1
cdr3_aa: CASRGRGWSKAFF

v_call: TRBV5-6
j_call: TRBJ2-3
cdr3_aa: CASSFRGISTDTQYF

v_call: TRBV6-1
j_call: TRBJ2-3
cdr3_aa: CASRNEGLATDTQYF

v_call: TRBV5-1
j_call: TRBJ1-2
cdr3_aa: CASSLEDDSNYGYTF

v_call: TRBV7-3
j_call: TRBJ1-1
cdr3_aa: CASSSIGQSEAFF

v_call: TRBV27
j_call: TRBJ1-5
cdr3_aa: CASIRERNQPQHF

v_call: TRBV19
j_call: TRBJ1-4
cdr3_aa: CASSTGQGAEKLFF

v_call: TRBV30
j_call: TRBJ2-6
cdr3_aa: CAWSVTGSSSGANVLTF

v_call: TRBV14
j_call: TRBJ1-4
cdr3_aa: CASSQKTGTNEKLFF

v_call: TRBV15
j_call: TRBJ2-6
cdr3_aa: CATSRLTGLEGANVLTF

v_call: TRBV9
j_call: TRBJ2-2
cdr3_aa: CASSANGGFAGELFF

v_call: TRBV11-2
j_call: TRBJ2-3
cdr3_aa: CASSLDGVGLRQYF

v_call: TRBV5-6
j_call: TRBJ1-2
cdr3_aa: CASSLGTGQRPNYGYTF

v_call: TRBV6-1
j_call: TRBJ2-7
cdr3_aa: CASSDPTGLAHEQYF

v_call: TRBV10-3
j_call: TRBJ2-1
cdr3_aa: CAISGTSGYNEQFF

v_call: TRBV6-5
j_call: TRBJ2-1
cdr3_aa: CASSYTNTARGEQFF

v_call: TRBV9
j_call: TRBJ2-5
cdr3_aa: CASSRGGVHQETQYF

v_call: TRBV5-1
j_call: TRBJ2-7
cdr3_aa: CASSFKMLAGDLYEQYF

v_call: TRBV7-3
j_call: TRBJ1-1
cdr3_aa: CASSLGGTGLNTEAFF

v_call: TRBV9
j_call: TRBJ1-2
cdr3_aa: CASTPGQGFSYGYTF

v_call: TRBV19
j_call: TRBJ1-1
cdr3_aa: CASSIAQKNTEAFF

v_call: TRBV5-4
j_call: TRBJ2-7
cdr3_aa: CASSLDRSSYEQYF

v_call: TRBV6-6
j_call: TRBJ1-3
cdr3_aa: CASSYSREASGNTIYF

v_call: TRBV28
j_call: TRBJ1-1
cdr3_aa: CASRTTGTNTEAFF

v_call: TRBV11-2
j_call: TRBJ2-4
cdr3_aa: CASSNPGRPPNIQYF

v_call: TRBV7-9
j_call: TRBJ2-7
cdr3_aa: CASEGGTPYEQYF